These T cell receptor beta chains were read from a single sample in a study of blood T cell repertoires in COVID-19. TCRdb's copy holds only in-frame clones and misses some; the assay was immunoSEQ multiplex PCR. Of roughly 60,000 clones listed, 80% to 90% are singletons. The sequencing sample was made of peripheral blood. The receptors stem from a man between 35 and 55 years old with acute or convalescent COVID-19. Both conserved end residues are part of each CDR3.

TRBV24-1 | 17 | CATSDRGGSLYTGELFF
TRBV4-2 | 16 | CASSQGRASGLYEQYF
TRBV10-3 | 15 | CAISVQVSSYNEQFF
TRBV7-9 | 17 | CASSSWRLAGDTGELFF
TRBV11-2 | 16 | CASSLVGSANTGELFF
TRBV9 | 14 | CASSVEPGPGEAFF
TRBV4-1 | 13 | CASSPELNTEAFF
TRBV4-1 | 17 | CASSRLSGGANTGELFF
TRBV6-5 | 14 | CASRADRGTNEQFF
TRBV28 | 16 | CASSPDRSTVNYGYTF
TRBV30 | 14 | CAWSTGGAYNEQFF
TRBV3-1/TRBV3-2 | 12 | CASSQGSGEQFF
TRBV29-1 | 13 | CSVRLMMNTEAFF
TRBV5-6 | 13 | CASSLSHLYEQYF
TRBV15 | 14 | CATSRPGQRETQYF
TRBV28 | 15 | CASSASWRGTDTQYF
TRBV30 | 14 | CAWLRYRTGGAVTF
TRBV6-5 | 15 | CASQKMLTDGNTIYF
TRBV5-1 | 17 | CASSLGRRTGDGETQYF
TRBV5-1 | 16 | CASSLRTSGATGELFF
TRBV4-1 | 14 | CASSQTDRNYGYTF
TRBV5-1 | 15 | CASSLTGNGNQPQHF
TRBV3-1/TRBV3-2 | 12 | CASSQARQEEFF